This is a list of T cell receptor beta chains from one sample in a study of a mutant IDH1 vaccine in newly diagnosed glioma. TCRdb's copy holds only in-frame clones and misses some; the assay was immunoSEQ multiplex PCR. The sample consists of roughly 120,000 clones, under 90% of them appearing once. Their antigens remain unidentified. The material sequenced was PBMCs, taken from a glioma patient whose treatment included an IDH1 peptide vaccine. Every receptor here comes from a woman between 45 and 65 years old with glioma. Both conserved end residues are part of each CDR3. The D gene is left open where the match is weak. Clone size is shown for a subset of rows, as once, few, many or a class of expanded clone.

.	TRBV9	TRBJ2-4	13	.	CASSEGTPDIQYF	TGTGCCAGCAGCGAAGGTACCCCGGACATTCAGTACTTC
.	TRBV27	TRBJ1-5	16	.	CASSFYPRYANQPQHF	TGTGCCAGCAGTTTCTATCCGAGGTACGCTAATCAGCCCCAGCATTTT
TRBD1	TRBV19	TRBJ1-5	16	.	CASSTPGQASNQPQHF	TGTGCCAGTAGTACCCCGGGACAGGCGAGCAATCAGCCCCAGCATTTT
.	TRBV28	TRBJ2-5	16	.	CASSTTQRGLQETQYF	TGTGCCAGCAGTACCACTCAGAGGGGCCTACAAGAGACCCAGTACTTC
TRBD2	TRBV27	TRBJ2-3	17	.	CASSFIAGGPSEDTQYF	TGTGCCAGCAGTTTTATAGCGGGAGGGCCCTCTGAAGATACGCAGTATTTT
.	TRBV6-5	TRBJ2-3	15	.	CASGSWGETTDTQYF	TGTGCCAGCGGGTCTTGGGGGGAGACCACAGATACGCAGTATTTT
TRBD1	TRBV10-1	TRBJ1-1	13	.	CASRGQGGTEAFF	TGCGCCAGCAGAGGACAGGGCGGCACTGAAGCTTTCTTT
.	TRBV9	TRBJ2-5	15	.	CASSPGNTGMETQYF	TGTGCCAGCAGCCCGGGCAATACGGGAATGGAGACCCAGTACTTC
.	TRBV18	TRBJ1-2	12	.	CASSPGSGGYTF	TGTGCCAGCTCACCAGGGAGCGGCGGCTACACCTTC
TRBD2	TRBV9	TRBJ2-1	16	.	CASSAASGSSYNEQFF	TGTGCCAGCAGCGCAGCTAGCGGGAGCTCCTACAATGAGCAGTTCTTC
TRBD1	TRBV10-3	TRBJ1-6	15	once	CAISPDREGFSPLHF	TGTGCCATCAGCCCGGACAGGGAAGGATTTTCACCCCTCCACTTT
.	TRBV30	TRBJ2-7	11	.	CAWRRAYEQYF	TGTGCCTGGAGAAGGGCCTACGAGCAGTACTTC
TRBD2	TRBV6-4	TRBJ2-1	16	.	CASSPGLAGVGNEQFF	TGTGCCAGCAGTCCGGGACTAGCGGGAGTCGGCAATGAGCAGTTCTTC
.	TRBV7-9	TRBJ2-7	16	.	CASSLEPRGGSYEQYF	TGTGCCAGCAGCTTGGAGCCCAGGGGAGGCTCCTACGAGCAGTACTTC
.	TRBV7-2	TRBJ1-2	13	.	CASSLGRFYGYTF	TGTGCCAGCAGCCTAGGACGGTTCTATGGCTACACCTTC
.	TRBV5-5	TRBJ2-1	13	few	CASSLAASHEQFF	TGTGCCAGCAGCTTGGCGGCTAGCCATGAGCAGTTCTTC
.	TRBV5-1	TRBJ1-5	16	.	CASSEGWGASNQPQHF	TGCGCCAGCAGCGAGGGGTGGGGGGCGAGCAATCAGCCCCAGCATTTT
.	TRBV6-5	TRBJ2-1	15	.	CASSYGGSSYNEQFF	TGTGCCAGCAGTTATGGCGGTAGCTCCTACAATGAGCAGTTCTTC
TRBD1	TRBV5-1	TRBJ2-5	14	once	CASSLGTGRVTQYF	TGCGCCAGCAGCTTGGGGACAGGAAGAGTGACCCAGTACTTC
.	TRBV5-6	TRBJ1-6	16	.	CASSRRGVRYNSPLHF	TGTGCCAGCAGCCGTCGAGGGGTACGCTATAATTCACCCCTCCACTTT
TRBD2	TRBV11-2	TRBJ2-1	12	.	CASSPQSSGTFF	TGTGCCAGCAGCCCCCAATCTAGCGGTACGTTCTTC
TRBD2	TRBV28	TRBJ2-1	14	.	CASLRLAGYNEQFF	TGTGCCAGCCTTAGGCTAGCGGGATACAATGAGCAGTTCTTC
.	TRBV10-1	TRBJ2-1	17	.	CASSELAAEAPYNEQFF	TGCGCCAGCAGTGAGTTAGCGGCGGAGGCCCCCTACAATGAGCAGTTCTTC
.	TRBV19	TRBJ2-2	13	.	CASSIGRIGELFF	TGTGCCAGTAGTATCGGAAGGATTGGGGAGCTGTTTTTT
.	TRBV9	TRBJ1-1	16	.	CASSVDYLRGSTEAFF	TGTGCCAGCAGCGTAGACTACCTTCGGGGGAGCACTGAAGCTTTCTTT
.	TRBV27	TRBJ1-1	15	.	CASSILRGPNTEAFF	TGTGCCAGCAGTATTCTACGGGGGCCGAACACTGAAGCTTTCTTT
TRBD2	TRBV6-6	TRBJ2-3	16	.	CASSYATSGNTDTQYF	TGTGCCAGCAGTTACGCGACTAGCGGAAACACAGATACGCAGTATTTT
TRBD1	TRBV6-5	TRBJ1-1	13	.	CASSIRTGVEAFF	TGTGCCAGCAGTATCAGGACAGGCGTGGAGGCTTTCTTT
.	TRBV6-5	TRBJ2-3	14	.	CASSYGGFTDTQYF	TGTGCCAGCAGTTACGGGGGATTCACAGATACGCAGTATTTT
.	TRBV30	TRBJ1-1	13	.	CAWSVRRGTEAFF	TGTGCCTGGAGTGTAAGGAGGGGCACTGAAGCTTTCTTT
.	TRBV7-3	TRBJ1-1	14	.	CASSAGGLNTEAFF	TGTGCCAGCAGCGCCGGGGGGCTGAACACTGAAGCTTTCTTT
.	TRBV30	TRBJ2-1	12	few	CASRSYYNEQFF	TGTGCCTCACGTTCCTACTACAATGAGCAGTTCTTC
.	TRBV28	TRBJ1-1	13	.	CASSIPGGPGAFF	TGTGCCAGCAGTATCCCGGGCGGCCCCGGAGCTTTCTTT
.	TRBV11-3	TRBJ2-3	13	.	CASSLPGSDTQYF	TGTGCCAGCAGCTTACCGGGATCAGATACGCAGTATTTT
.	TRBV11-2	TRBJ2-7	13	.	CASSLAQTYEQYF	TGTGCCAGCAGCTTAGCACAGACCTACGAGCAGTACTTC
.	TRBV28	TRBJ1-5	15	many	CAITETAGGNQPQHF	TGTGCCATCACTGAGACAGCTGGCGGCAATCAGCCCCAGCATTTT
.	TRBV28	TRBJ1-5	15	.	CASSLFDSSNQPQHF	TGTGCCAGCAGTTTATTTGACAGTAGCAATCAGCCCCAGCATTTT
.	TRBV7-9	TRBJ2-7	8	.	CASSLTYF	TGTGCCAGCAGCTTAACATACTTC
.	TRBV29-1	TRBJ2-7	13	.	CSVEDFGGYEQYF	TGCAGCGTTGAAGATTTCGGGGGCTACGAGCAGTACTTC
.	TRBV9	TRBJ2-7	13	.	CASSVAVSTEQYF	TGTGCCAGCAGCGTAGCTGTGAGCACCGAGCAGTACTTC
TRBD1	TRBV19	TRBJ2-7	15	once	CASSPGTGRSYEQYF	TGTGCCAGTAGTCCTGGGACAGGGAGGTCCTACGAGCAGTACTTC
.	TRBV2	TRBJ1-2	13	.	CASIQGFSYGYTF	TGTGCCAGTATACAGGGTTTTTCCTATGGCTACACCTTC
TRBD2	TRBV14	TRBJ2-1	18	.	CASSQDFGNSGTKNEQFF	TGTGCCAGCAGCCAAGATTTCGGGAATAGCGGGACCAAGAATGAGCAGTTCTTC
.	TRBV21-1	TRBJ2-7	14	.	CASSSPGTGAEQYF	TGTGCCAGCAGCTCCCCCGGGACAGGGGCAGAGCAGTACTTC
.	TRBV7-8	TRBJ2-2	13	.	CASSRTRAGELFF	TGTGCCAGCAGCCGCACGAGGGCCGGGGAGCTGTTTTTT
TRBD1	TRBV29-1	TRBJ1-4	13	.	CSVTGGLNEKLFF	TGCAGCGTAACAGGGGGATTGAATGAAAAACTGTTTTTT
.	TRBV7-3	TRBJ1-1	15	.	CASSPTGDGYTEAFF	TGTGCCAGCAGCCCCACCGGGGATGGGTACACTGAAGCTTTCTTT
TRBD1	TRBV19	TRBJ2-5	16	.	CASSIGDSYPTETQYF	TGTGCCAGTAGTATAGGGGACAGTTATCCCACAGAGACCCAGTACTTC
.	TRBV6-5	TRBJ2-5	14	.	CASSYGTAQETQYF	TGTGCCAGCAGTTACGGGACCGCACAAGAGACCCAGTACTTC
.	TRBV18	TRBJ2-1	16	.	CASSPIGGSSYNEQFF	TGTGCCAGCTCACCGATCGGTGGAAGCTCCTACAATGAGCAGTTCTTC
.	TRBV19	TRBJ1-5	15	.	CASHTRLRTNQPQHF	TGTGCCAGCCACACGCGATTAAGGACTAATCAGCCCCAGCATTTT
.	TRBV18	TRBJ2-5	16	.	CASSPRRQALVETQYF	TGTGCCAGCTCACCGAGGCGACAGGCCCTGGTGGAGACCCAGTACTTC
TRBD1	TRBV6-5	TRBJ2-1	13	once	CASRQTGDNEQFF	TGTGCCAGCAGGCAGACAGGGGACAATGAGCAGTTCTTC
.	TRBV7-8	TRBJ2-1	16	.	CASSPRRLMSYNEQFF	TGTGCCAGCAGCCCCCGCCGTCTAATGAGCTACAATGAGCAGTTCTTC